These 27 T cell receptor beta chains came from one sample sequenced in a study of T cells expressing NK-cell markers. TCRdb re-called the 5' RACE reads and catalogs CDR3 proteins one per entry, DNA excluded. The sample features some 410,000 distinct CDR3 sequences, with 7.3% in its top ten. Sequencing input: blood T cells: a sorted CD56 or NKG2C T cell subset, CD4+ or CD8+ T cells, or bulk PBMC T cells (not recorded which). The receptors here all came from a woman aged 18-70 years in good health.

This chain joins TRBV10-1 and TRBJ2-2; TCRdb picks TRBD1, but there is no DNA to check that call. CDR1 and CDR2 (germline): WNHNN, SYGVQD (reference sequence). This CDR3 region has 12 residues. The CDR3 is CASGDRSGELFF.

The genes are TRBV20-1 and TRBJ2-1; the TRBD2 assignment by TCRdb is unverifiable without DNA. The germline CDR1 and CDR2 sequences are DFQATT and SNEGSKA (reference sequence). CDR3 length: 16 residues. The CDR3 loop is CSASVRGGTDYNEQFF.

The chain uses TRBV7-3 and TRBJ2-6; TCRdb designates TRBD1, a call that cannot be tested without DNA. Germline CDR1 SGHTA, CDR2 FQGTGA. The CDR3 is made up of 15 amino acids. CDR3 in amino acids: CASRPDRAGANVLTF.

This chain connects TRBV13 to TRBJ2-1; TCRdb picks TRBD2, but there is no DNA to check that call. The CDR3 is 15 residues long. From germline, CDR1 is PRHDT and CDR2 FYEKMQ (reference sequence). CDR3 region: CASSPRGDLYNEQFF.

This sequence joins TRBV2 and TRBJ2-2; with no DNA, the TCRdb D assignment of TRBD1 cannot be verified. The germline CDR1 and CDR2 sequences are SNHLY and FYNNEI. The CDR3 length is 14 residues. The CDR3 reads CASSRAGGTGELFF.

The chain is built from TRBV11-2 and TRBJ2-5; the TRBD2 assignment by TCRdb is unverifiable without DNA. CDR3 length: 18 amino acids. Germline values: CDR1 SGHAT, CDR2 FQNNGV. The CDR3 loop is CASSLVGGAGGPQETQYF.

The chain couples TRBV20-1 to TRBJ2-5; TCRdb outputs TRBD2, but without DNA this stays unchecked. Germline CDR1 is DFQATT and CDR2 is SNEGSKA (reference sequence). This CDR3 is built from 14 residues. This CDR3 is CSAREGTAFRTQYF.

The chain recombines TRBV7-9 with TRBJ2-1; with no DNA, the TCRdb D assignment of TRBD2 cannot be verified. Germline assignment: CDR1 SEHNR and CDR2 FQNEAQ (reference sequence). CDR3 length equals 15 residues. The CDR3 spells CASSLVGEVGNEQFF.

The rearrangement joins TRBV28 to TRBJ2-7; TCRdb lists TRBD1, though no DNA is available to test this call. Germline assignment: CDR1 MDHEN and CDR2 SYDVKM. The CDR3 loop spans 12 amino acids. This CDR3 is CASMPPGYEQYF.

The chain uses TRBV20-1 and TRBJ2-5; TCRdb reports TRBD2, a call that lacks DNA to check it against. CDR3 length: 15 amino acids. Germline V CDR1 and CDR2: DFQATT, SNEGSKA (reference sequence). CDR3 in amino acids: CSASRGSGSGETQYF.

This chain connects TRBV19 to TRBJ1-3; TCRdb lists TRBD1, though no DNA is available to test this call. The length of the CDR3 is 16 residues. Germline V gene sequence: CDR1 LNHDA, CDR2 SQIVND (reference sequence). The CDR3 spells CASSMGTRSSGNTIYF.

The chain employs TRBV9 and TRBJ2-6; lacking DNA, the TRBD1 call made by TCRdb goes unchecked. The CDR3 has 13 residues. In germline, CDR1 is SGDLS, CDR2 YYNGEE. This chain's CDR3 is CASSARASNVLTF.

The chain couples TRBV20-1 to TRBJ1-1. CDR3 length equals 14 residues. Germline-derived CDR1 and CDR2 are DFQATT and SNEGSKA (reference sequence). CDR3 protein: CSAREGNREAEAFF.

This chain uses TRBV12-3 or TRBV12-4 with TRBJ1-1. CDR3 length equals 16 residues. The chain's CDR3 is CASSLRGGVLNTEAFF.

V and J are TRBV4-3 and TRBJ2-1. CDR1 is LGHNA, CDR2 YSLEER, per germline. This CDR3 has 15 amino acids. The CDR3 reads CASSQDMDVDNEQFF.

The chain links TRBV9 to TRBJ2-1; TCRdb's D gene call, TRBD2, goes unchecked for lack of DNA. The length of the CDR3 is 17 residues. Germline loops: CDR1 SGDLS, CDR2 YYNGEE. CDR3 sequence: CASSVGLAGGKTNEQFF. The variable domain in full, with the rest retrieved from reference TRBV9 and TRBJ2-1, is DSGVTQTPKHLITATGQRVTLRCSPRSGDLSVYWYQQSLDQGLQFLIQYYNGEERAKGNILERFSAQQFPDLHSELNLSSLELGDSALYFCASSVGLAGGKTNEQFFGPGTRLTVL.

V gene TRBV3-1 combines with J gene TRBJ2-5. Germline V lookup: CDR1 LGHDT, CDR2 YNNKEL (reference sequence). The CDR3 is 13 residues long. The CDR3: CASSQVNEETQYF.

CDR3: CACSRTGRHEQFF. The chain couples TRBV9 to TRBJ2-1; the D call of TRBD1 rests on TCRdb alone, since no DNA is present to check it. Per the germline V gene, CDR1 is SGDLS and CDR2 is YYNGEE. The CDR3 has 13 amino acids.

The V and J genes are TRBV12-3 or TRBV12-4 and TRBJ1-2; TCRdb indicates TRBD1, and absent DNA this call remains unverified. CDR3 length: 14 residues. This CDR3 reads CASKSTGTYYGYTF.

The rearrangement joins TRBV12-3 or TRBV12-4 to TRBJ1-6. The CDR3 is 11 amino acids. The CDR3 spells CASTSGSPLHF.

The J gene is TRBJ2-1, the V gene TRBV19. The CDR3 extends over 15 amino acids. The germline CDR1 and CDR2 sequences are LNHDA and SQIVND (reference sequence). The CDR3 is CASSIGQSFYNEQFF.

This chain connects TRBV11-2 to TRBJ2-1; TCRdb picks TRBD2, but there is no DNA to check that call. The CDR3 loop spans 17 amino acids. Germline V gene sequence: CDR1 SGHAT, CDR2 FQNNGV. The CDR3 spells CASSLGTSGRGSHEQFF.

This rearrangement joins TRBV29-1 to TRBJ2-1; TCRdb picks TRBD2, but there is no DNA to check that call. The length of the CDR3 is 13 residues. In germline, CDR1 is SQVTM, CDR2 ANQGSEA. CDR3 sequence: CSHGEWTRNEQFF.

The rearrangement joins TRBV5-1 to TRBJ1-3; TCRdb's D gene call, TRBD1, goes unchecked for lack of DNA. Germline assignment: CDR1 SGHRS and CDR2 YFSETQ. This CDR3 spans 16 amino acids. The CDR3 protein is CASSLVGQGTGNTIYF. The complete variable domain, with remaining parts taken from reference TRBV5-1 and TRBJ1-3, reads KAGVTQTPRYLIKTRGQQVTLSCSPISGHRSVSWYQQTPGQGLQFLFEYFSETQRNKGNFPGRFSGRQFSNSRSEMNVSTLELGDSALYLCASSLVGQGTGNTIYFGEGSWLTVV.

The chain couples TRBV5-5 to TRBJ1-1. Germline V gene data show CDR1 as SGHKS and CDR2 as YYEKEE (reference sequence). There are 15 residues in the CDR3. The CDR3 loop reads CASSLYPSGNTEAFF.

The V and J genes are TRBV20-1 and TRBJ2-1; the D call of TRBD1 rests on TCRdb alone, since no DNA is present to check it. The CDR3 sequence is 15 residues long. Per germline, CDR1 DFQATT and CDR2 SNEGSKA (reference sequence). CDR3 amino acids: CSAREGPRSYNEQFF.

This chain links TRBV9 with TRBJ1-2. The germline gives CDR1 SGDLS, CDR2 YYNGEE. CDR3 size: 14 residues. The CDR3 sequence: CASSGSEGNYGYTF. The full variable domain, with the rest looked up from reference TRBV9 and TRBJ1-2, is DSGVTQTPKHLITATGQRVTLRCSPRSGDLSVYWYQQSLDQGLQFLIQYYNGEERAKGNILERFSAQQFPDLHSELNLSSLELGDSALYFCASSGSEGNYGYTFGSGTRLTVV.